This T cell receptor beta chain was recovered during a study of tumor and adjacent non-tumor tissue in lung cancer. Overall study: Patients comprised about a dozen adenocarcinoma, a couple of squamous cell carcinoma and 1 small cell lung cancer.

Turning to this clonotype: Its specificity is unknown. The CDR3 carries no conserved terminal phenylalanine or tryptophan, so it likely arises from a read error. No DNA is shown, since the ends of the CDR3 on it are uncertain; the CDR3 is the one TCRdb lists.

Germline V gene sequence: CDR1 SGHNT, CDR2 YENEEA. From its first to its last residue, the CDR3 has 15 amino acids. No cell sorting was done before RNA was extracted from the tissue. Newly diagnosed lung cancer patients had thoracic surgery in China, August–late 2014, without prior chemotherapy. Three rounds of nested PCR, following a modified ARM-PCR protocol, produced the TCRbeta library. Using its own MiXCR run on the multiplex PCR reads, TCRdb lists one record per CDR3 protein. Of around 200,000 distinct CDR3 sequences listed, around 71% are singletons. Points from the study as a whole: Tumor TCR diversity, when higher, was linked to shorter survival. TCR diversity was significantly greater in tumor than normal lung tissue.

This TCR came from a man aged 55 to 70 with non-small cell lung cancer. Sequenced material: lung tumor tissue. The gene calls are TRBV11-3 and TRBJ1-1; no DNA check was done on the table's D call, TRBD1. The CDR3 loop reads CASSLFGQGGTETFL.